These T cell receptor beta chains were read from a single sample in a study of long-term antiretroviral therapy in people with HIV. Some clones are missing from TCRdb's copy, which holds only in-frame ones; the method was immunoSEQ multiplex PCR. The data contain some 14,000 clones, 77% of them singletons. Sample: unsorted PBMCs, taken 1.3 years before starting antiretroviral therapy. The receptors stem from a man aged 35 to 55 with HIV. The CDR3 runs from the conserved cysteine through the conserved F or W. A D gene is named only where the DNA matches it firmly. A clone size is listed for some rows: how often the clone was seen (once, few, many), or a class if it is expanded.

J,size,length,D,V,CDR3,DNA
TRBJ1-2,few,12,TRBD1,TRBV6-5,CASTGQGGGYTF,TGTGCCAGCACCGGCCAGGGGGGTGGCTACACCTTC
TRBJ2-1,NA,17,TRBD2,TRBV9,CASSTRPSGVSYNEQFF,TGTGCCAGCAGCACCCGTCCTAGCGGGGTTTCCTACAATGAGCAGTTCTTC
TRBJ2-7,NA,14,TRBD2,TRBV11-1,CASQPGGRTYEQYF,TGTGCCAGCCAACCGGGGGGGCGCACCTACGAGCAGTACTTC
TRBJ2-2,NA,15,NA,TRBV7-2,CASSFELRVTGELFF,TGTGCCAGCAGCTTCGAGTTGAGGGTCACCGGGGAGCTGTTTTTT
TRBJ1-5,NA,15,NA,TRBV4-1,CASSQGAGSNQPQHF,TGCGCCAGCAGCCAGGGGGCCGGGAGCAATCAGCCCCAGCATTTT
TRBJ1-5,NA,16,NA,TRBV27,CASSLSGTLSNQPQHF,TGTGCCAGCAGTTTATCAGGGACACTTAGCAATCAGCCCCAGCATTTT
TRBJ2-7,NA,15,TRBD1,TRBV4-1,CASSQDWDSSYEQYF,TGCGCCAGCAGCCAAGATTGGGACAGTTCCTACGAGCAGTACTTC
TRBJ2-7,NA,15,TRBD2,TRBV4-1,CASSQREGLSYEQYF,TGCGCCAGCAGCCAGAGGGAGGGGCTATCCTACGAGCAGTACTTC
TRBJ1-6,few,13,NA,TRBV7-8,CASGTLESSPLHF,TGTGCCAGCGGAACGCTAGAGAGTTCACCCCTCCACTTT
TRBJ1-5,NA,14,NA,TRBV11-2,CASSPEGGYQPQHF,TGTGCCAGCAGCCCCGAGGGGGGATACCAGCCCCAGCATTTT
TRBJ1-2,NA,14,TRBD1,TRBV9,CASTTQGAGYGYTF,TGTGCCAGCACCACCCAGGGGGCAGGGTATGGCTACACCTTC
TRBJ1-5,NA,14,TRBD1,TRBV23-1,CASSQDRDSQPQHF,TGCGCCAGCAGTCAAGACAGGGATAGTCAGCCCCAGCATTTT
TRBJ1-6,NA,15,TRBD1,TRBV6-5,CASRTQGMDNSPLHF,TGTGCCAGCAGGACACAGGGGATGGATAATTCACCCCTCCACTTT
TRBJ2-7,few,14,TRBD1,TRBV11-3,CASSERQGNYEQYF,TGTGCCAGCAGCGAGAGACAGGGTAACTACGAGCAGTACTTC
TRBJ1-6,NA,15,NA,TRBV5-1,CASSTGNTYNSPLHF,TGCGCCAGCAGCACAGGGAATACCTATAATTCACCCCTCCACTTT
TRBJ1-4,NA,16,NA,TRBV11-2,CASSFTTGPTNEKLFF,TGTGCCAGCAGCTTCACGACAGGCCCAACTAATGAAAAACTGTTTTTT
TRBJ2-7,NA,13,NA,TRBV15,CATSKGGTYEQYF,TGTGCCACCAGCAAGGGCGGGACCTACGAGCAGTACTTC
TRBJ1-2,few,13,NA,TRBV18,CASSQQENYGYTF,TGTGCCAGCTCACAACAGGAAAACTATGGCTACACCTTC
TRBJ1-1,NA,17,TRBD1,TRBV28,CASSLDRGRPVHTEAFF,TGTGCCAGCAGTTTAGACAGGGGGCGCCCAGTCCACACTGAAGCTTTCTTT
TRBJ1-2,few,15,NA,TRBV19,CASSIGPDRAYGYTF,TGTGCCAGTAGTATCGGGCCGGACAGAGCCTATGGCTACACCTTC
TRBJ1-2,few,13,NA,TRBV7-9,CASSEISRAGYTF,TGTGCCAGCAGCGAGATATCGAGGGCCGGCTACACCTTC
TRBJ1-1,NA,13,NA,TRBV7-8,CASSLYASTEAFF,TGTGCCAGCAGCTTATATGCATCCACTGAAGCTTTCTTT
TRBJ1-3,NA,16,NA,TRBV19,CASSIGDFSSGNTIYF,TGTGCCAGTAGTATCGGAGACTTCAGCTCTGGAAACACCATATATTTT
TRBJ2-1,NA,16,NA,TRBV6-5,CASSYSAGTLTNEQFF,TGTGCCAGCAGTTACTCAGCGGGCACCCTTACCAATGAGCAGTTCTTC
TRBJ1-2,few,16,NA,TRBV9,CASSVSFSGTPLGYTF,TGTGCCAGCAGCGTTTCTTTTTCCGGGACACCACTAGGCTACACCTTC
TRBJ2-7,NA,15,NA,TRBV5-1,CASSRGDSKAYEQYF,TGCGCCAGCAGCCGGGGGGACAGCAAGGCCTACGAGCAGTACTTC
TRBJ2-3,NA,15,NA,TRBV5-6,CASSLRGIRTDTQYF,TGTGCCAGCAGCCTCCGGGGGATTAGGACAGATACGCAGTATTTT
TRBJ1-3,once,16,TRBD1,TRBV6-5,CASSYSTGAAGNTIYF,TGTGCCAGCAGTTACTCTACAGGGGCAGCTGGAAACACCATATATTTT
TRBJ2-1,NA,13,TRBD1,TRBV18,CASSGDRNNEQFF,TGTGCCAGCTCGGGGGACAGAAACAATGAGCAGTTCTTC
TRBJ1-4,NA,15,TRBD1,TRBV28,CASSLTGVLNEKLFF,TGTGCCAGCAGCTTAACAGGGGTATTAAATGAAAAACTGTTTTTT
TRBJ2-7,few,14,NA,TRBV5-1,CASSLEGSSYEQYF,TGCGCCAGCAGCTTGGAGGGTAGCTCCTACGAGCAGTACTTC
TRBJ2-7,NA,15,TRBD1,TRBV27,CASSLNGRGPYEQYF,TGTGCCAGCAGTTTAAACGGCAGGGGGCCGTACGAGCAGTACTTC
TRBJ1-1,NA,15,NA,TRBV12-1,CASSFGQQRNTEAFF,TGTGCCAGCAGCTTTGGACAGCAAAGGAACACTGAAGCTTTCTTT
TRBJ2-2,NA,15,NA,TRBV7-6,CASSSPGLNTGELFF,TGTGCCAGCAGCTCACCGGGACTTAACACCGGGGAGCTGTTTTTT
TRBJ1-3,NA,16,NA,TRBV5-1,CASSRQGRSSGNTIYF,TGCGCCAGCAGCAGGCAAGGACGCTCCTCTGGAAACACCATATATTTT